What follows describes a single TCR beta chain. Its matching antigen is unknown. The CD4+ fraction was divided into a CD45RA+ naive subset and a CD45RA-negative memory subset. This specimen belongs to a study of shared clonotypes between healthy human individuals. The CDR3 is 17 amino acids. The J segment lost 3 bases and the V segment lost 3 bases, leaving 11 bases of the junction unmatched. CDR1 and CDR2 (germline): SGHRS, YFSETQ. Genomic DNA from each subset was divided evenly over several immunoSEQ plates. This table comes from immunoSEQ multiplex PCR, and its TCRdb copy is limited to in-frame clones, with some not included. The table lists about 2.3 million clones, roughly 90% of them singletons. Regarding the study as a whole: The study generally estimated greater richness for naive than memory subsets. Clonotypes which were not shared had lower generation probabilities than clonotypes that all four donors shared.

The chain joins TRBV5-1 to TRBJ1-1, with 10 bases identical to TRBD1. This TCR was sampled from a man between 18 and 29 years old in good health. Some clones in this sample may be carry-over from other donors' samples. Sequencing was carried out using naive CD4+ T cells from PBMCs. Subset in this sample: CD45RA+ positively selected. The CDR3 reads CASSYGTGEGVYTEAFF. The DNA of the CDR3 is TGCGCCAGCAGCTACGGGACAGGGGAAGGTGTGTACACTGAAGCTTTCTTT. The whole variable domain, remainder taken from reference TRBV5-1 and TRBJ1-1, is KAGVTQTPRYLIKTRGQQVTLSCSPISGHRSVSWYQQTPGQGLQFLFEYFSETQRNKGNFPGRFSGRQFSNSRSEMNVSTLELGDSALYLCASSYGTGEGVYTEAFFGQGTRLTVV.